This TCR beta chain was recovered during a study of Graves' ophthalmopathy and Graves' hyperthyroidism. For the study at large: Peripheral blood (taken before any treatment) was collected at initial diagnosis.

Whole-study results and caveats: The model's ophthalmopathy progression predictions had 55% to 71% sensitivity and approximately 72% specificity.

Amplification targeted the TCR beta CDR3 regions, with RNA transcripts as the source material. After a first-round RT-PCR with HTBI primers, a second-round multiplex PCR was run. TCRdb itself ran the multiplex PCR reads through MiXCR, one entry per CDR3 protein. The sample lists about 480,000 distinct CDR3 sequences, around 15% seen once, with 8% to 10% in the top ten. The CDR3 has 13 amino acids. V shed 7 bases and J shed 5 bases, with 15 bases lying between them. PBMCs originated in roughly 11 ml of fresh peripheral blood. This clonotype has a count of ten or more. Its specificity is unknown. Sequencing input: blood. The clonotype originates from a woman in her twenties or thirties with Graves' ophthalmopathy. This chain connects TRBV12-3 or TRBV12-4 to TRBJ2-7, with D tentatively TRBD1 or TRBD2 (5 bases each). The CDR3 DNA reads TGTGCCAGCAAAGCCGGGACGTCCAACGAGCAGTACTTC. Translation: CASKAGTSNEQYF.